Shown below are 15 T cell receptor beta chains from a single sample sequenced in a study of technical replicates of blood from a few donors. The assay was immunoSEQ multiplex PCR, and TCRdb's table has in-frame clones only and misses some. Of approximately 97,000 clones listed, roughly 95% are singletons. Sequenced: T cells isolated from PBMCs. The receptors here all came from a human donor in good health.

The chain uses TRBV6-1 and TRBJ1-4; 8 nucleotides match TRBD1. Germline V gene data show CDR1 as MNHNS and CDR2 as SASEGT. With 7 bases clipped from V and 2 bases from J, the junction kept 6 bases outside the gene matches. The CDR3 sequence is 15 residues long. In DNA, the CDR3 is TGTGCCAGCAATCTACAGGGGGGGACTAATGAAAAACTGTTTTTT. Protein product: CASNLQGGTNEKLFF.

This clone turned up a few times. The chain combines TRBV7-9 with TRBJ1-1; perhaps TRBD1 as D (5 bases). Per the germline V gene, CDR1 is SEHNR and CDR2 is FQNEAQ (reference sequence). Trimming took 7 bases from V and 7 from J, leaving 16 bases between them. The CDR3 contains 13 residues. The CDR3 DNA follows: TGTGCCAGCACCGAGGAAGGGGTCCTTGAAGCTTTCTTT. It yields the protein CASTEEGVLEAFF.

This clone came up a few times. V gene TRBV18 combines with J gene TRBJ1-3, with D uncertain. Germline V gives CDR1 KGHSH, CDR2 LQKENI. CDR3 length equals 14 residues. V lost 2 bases and J lost 0, with 5 bases in between. The CDR3 loop is CASSPDYSGNTIYF. In DNA form, the CDR3 reads TGTGCCAGCTCACCAGACTACTCTGGAAACACCATATATTTT.

In its sample, this clone was seen once. This chain joins TRBV5-6 and TRBJ2-7, with TRBD1 matching 10 bases. Trimming took 4 bases from V and 6 from J; bases not matched to a gene: 7. The CDR3 is 14 residues long. The germline gives CDR1 SGHDT, CDR2 YYEEEE. Written as DNA, the CDR3 is TGTGCCAGCAGCCCCGGGACAGGGGTTCCCGAGCAGTACTTC. Amino acid sequence: CASSPGTGVPEQYF.

J is TRBJ2-2 and V is TRBV19; 8 nucleotides agree with TRBD1. The V gene end was trimmed by 5 bases and the J gene end by 5 bases; junction bases not matched to a gene: 4. CDR3 length equals 14 residues. CDR1 LNHDA and CDR2 SQIVND come from the germline V gene (reference sequence). The CDR3 region is CASSQRTGTGELFF. The DNA for the CDR3 is TGTGCCAGTAGTCAACGGACAGGGACCGGGGAGCTGTTTTTT. Combining the CDR3 with reference TRBV19 and TRBJ2-2 gives the whole variable domain DGGITQSPKYLFRKEGQNVTLSCEQNLNHDAMYWYRQDPGQGLRLIYYSQIVNDFQKGDIAEGYSVSREKKESFPLTVTSAQKNPTAFYLCASSQRTGTGELFFGEGSRLTVL.

This clone was recorded once. CDR3 protein: CTSTRGLQETQYF. In DNA form, the CDR3 reads TGCACCAGCACCCGAGGGCTTCAAGAGACCCAGTACTTC. The rearrangement links TRBV1 to TRBJ2-5; the table calls TRBD2, which could not be checked here. TRBV1 has pseudogene status. The CDR3 runs 13 residues.

V gene TRBV7-9 combines with J gene TRBJ1-1; TRBD1 aligns across 8 bases. Trimming cost V 2 bases and J 5 bases; bases outside gene matches: 10. Germline V CDR1 and CDR2: SEHNR, FQNEAQ (reference sequence). This CDR3 is built from 16 residues. The CDR3 coding sequence is TGTGCCAGCAGCTTAATCCCCGGACAGGGAAGAACTGAAGCTTTCTTT. Protein: CASSLIPGQGRTEAFF. Full variable domain (remainder filled in from reference TRBV7-9 and TRBJ1-1): DTGVSQNPRHKITKRGQNVTFRCDPISEHNRLYWYRQTLGQGPEFLTYFQNEAQLEKSRLLSDRFSAERPKGSFSTLEIQRTEQGDSAMYLCASSLIPGQGRTEAFFGQGTRLTVV.

The CDR3 is CASRKTIPGQSNTDTQYF. DNA of the CDR3: TGTGCCAGCAGAAAGACGATACCGGGACAGAGTAACACAGATACGCAGTATTTT. The chain uses TRBV21-1 and TRBJ2-3; the D call in the table, TRBD1, was not verified against the DNA. TRBV21-1 is a listed pseudogene. This CDR3 spans 18 amino acids.

This chain uses TRBV6-6 with TRBJ2-7, with D tentatively TRBD2 (5 bases). The CDR3 consists of 12 residues. Germline CDR1 is MNHNY and CDR2 is SVGAGI (reference sequence). Trimming removed 8 bases from V and 5 bases from J, with 13 bases in between. CDR3 bases: TGTGCCAGCCGGGTGGGAGTCGACGAGCAGTACTTC. Amino acid sequence: CASRVGVDEQYF.

The V call is TRBV28, the J call TRBJ2-7; 9 positions match TRBD1. This CDR3 is 15 amino acids long. V was clipped by 4 bases and J by 7 bases; unmatched bases: 11. Germline CDR1 MDHEN, CDR2 SYDVKM. CDR3 DNA: TGTGCCAGCAGTTCATCCGGGACAGGGTCCGGGGAGCAGTACTTC. It codes for CASSSSGTGSGEQYF.

The rearrangement links TRBV29-1 to TRBJ2-5, with 8 bases lining up with TRBD1. Trimming removed 4 bases from V and 5 bases from J; junction bases left unmatched: 3. The CDR3 is 12 residues long. Germline-derived CDR1 and CDR2 are SQVTM and ANQGSEA. The CDR3 spells CSVVAGGETQYF. Written as DNA, the CDR3 is TGCAGCGTTGTGGCAGGGGGCGAGACCCAGTACTTC. Drawing the rest from reference TRBV29-1 and TRBJ2-5, the complete variable domain is SAVISQKPSRDICQRGTSLTIQCQVDSQVTMMFWYRQQPGQSLTLIATANQGSEATYESGFVIDKFPISRPNLTFSTLTVSNMSPEDSSIYLCSVVAGGETQYFGPGTRLLVL.

This clone occurred once. The rearrangement links TRBV6-5 to TRBJ2-1; D is perhaps TRBD1 (6 bases). Germline CDR1 reads MNHEY; CDR2 reads SVGAGI. The V end lost 6 bases, the J end lost 2 bases, and 14 bases lay between the germline ends. This CDR3 contains 15 residues. CDR3 loop: CASSRYRAPYNEQFF. CDR3 nucleotides: TGTGCCAGCAGCCGATACAGGGCACCCTACAATGAGCAGTTCTTC.

The V and J genes are TRBV9 and TRBJ1-3; no firm D call. V was cut by 0 bases and J by 0 bases, with 4 bases left in between. Germline V CDR1 and CDR2: SGDLS, YYNGEE. This CDR3 contains 14 residues. The CDR3 is CASSVDLSGNTIYF. The CDR3, as DNA: TGTGCCAGCAGCGTAGATCTCTCTGGAAACACCATATATTTT.

This chain uses TRBV5-4 with TRBJ1-2; TRBD1 matches at 7 bases. CDR3 length: 13 residues. Germline CDR1 reads SGHNT; CDR2 reads YYREEE (reference sequence). V shed 5 bases, J shed 7 bases, and the junction held 8 bases outside the gene matches. CDR3: CASRNDRDGGYTF. CDR3 coding DNA: TGTGCCAGCAGAAATGACAGGGACGGTGGCTACACCTTC.

The CDR3 region is CASSQDLYRNTEAFF. CDR3 DNA sequence: TGTGCCAGCAGCCAAGATCTATACAGGAACACTGAAGCTTTCTTT. The rearrangement uses TRBV14 and TRBJ1-1; D gene ambiguous. CDR3 length equals 15 residues. V was clipped by 0 bases and J by 1 base, with 9 bases between them. From germline, CDR1 is SGHDN and CDR2 FVKESK.